The text below deals with one T cell receptor (beta chain). This entry is derived from a study of Ad26.COV2.S vaccination and SARS-CoV-2 variants. Using immunoSEQ multiplex PCR, the repertoire was profiled, and TCRdb retains in-frame clones only, with some absent. In the table there are about 350,000 clones, around 84% of which are singletons. Treatment noted: some 19 received Ad26.COV2.S at low or high dose, single or two shots; 5 received placebo; per-sample allocation not given. On day 63 after the first injection, vaccine and placebo recipients gave samples. Germline-derived CDR1 and CDR2 are SGHNT and YENEEA. CDR3 length: 17 amino acids. J lost 3 bases, V lost 1 base, and 11 bases had no gene match.

Sequenced here: peripheral blood, sampled in a trial of Ad26.COV2.S vaccine versus placebo. This receptor was taken from a person aged 18 to 65 who received the Ad26.COV2.S COVID-19 vaccine or a placebo. This sequence joins TRBV11-3 and TRBJ2-5; TRBD2 matches 7 bases. CDR3 sequence (DNA): TGTGCCAGCAGCTTAGGGGCTAGCGGTGGGTTTAAAGAGACCCAGTACTTC. As protein: CASSLGASGGFKETQYF.